The 13 T cell receptor beta chains listed next were all sequenced from one sample in a study of cytomegalovirus exposure and HLA in healthy donors. PCR was performed using 60 Vbeta and 13 Jbeta primers. Sequencing was performed with immunoSEQ multiplex PCR; in TCRdb, only in-frame clones are kept and a portion is missing. Its table records around 70,000 clones. Source material: PBMCs. These receptors were collected from a man in his forties in good health and CMV-seronegative.

The CDR3 is CASSESGGSYSTDTQYF. CDR3 coding DNA: TGTGCCAGCAGTGAATCTGGCGGGAGCTATAGCACAGATACGCAGTATTTT. The rearrangement links TRBV2 to TRBJ2-3; 7 bases align to TRBD2. V was pared by 2 bases and J by 0 bases, with 8 bases of the junction left unmatched. CDR1 is SNHLY, CDR2 FYNNEI, per germline. The CDR3 sequence is 17 residues long.

V is TRBV6-1 and J is TRBJ2-7; 10 positions agree with TRBD1. The germline CDR1 and CDR2 sequences are MNHNS and SASEGT. This CDR3 has 15 amino acids. The V gene end was trimmed by 0 bases and the J gene end by 3 bases; junction bases not matched to a gene: 2. CDR3: CASSEAWTGGYEQYF. CDR3 DNA: TGTGCCAGCAGTGAAGCTTGGACAGGGGGCTACGAGCAGTACTTC.

This chain joins TRBV5-1 and TRBJ1-1, with unresolved D. CDR3 size: 12 residues. With 0 bases removed from V and 6 bases from J, the gap between germline ends came to 6 bases. From germline, CDR1 is SGHRS and CDR2 YFSETQ. DNA of the CDR3: TGCGCCAGCAGCTTGGTCTCTCCTGAAGCTTTCTTT. It yields the protein CASSLVSPEAFF.

This chain links TRBV5-1 with TRBJ2-1, with 9 bases lining up with TRBD2. Germline loops: CDR1 SGHRS, CDR2 YFSETQ. The CDR3 has 17 residues. J lost 8 bases, V lost 4 bases, and 16 bases had no gene match. The CDR3 DNA reads as TGCGCCAGCAGCCCGCAACCCATAGCGGGAGTATCGGATGAGCAGTTCTTC. Protein sequence: CASSPQPIAGVSDEQFF.

The chain has TRBV9 and TRBJ1-1; D may be TRBD1 (5 bases). V lost 0 bases to trimming and J lost 0 bases, with 12 bases between them. Germline V lookup: CDR1 SGDLS, CDR2 YYNGEE. CDR3 length: 16 residues. CDR3 in DNA: TGTGCCAGCAGCGTAGCGGGAGGGGTAATGAACACTGAAGCTTTCTTT. It encodes CASSVAGGVMNTEAFF.

CDR3 nucleotides: TGTGCCAGCAGCTCGACAGGGCTTGATCAGCCCCAGCATTTT. Translating gives CASSSTGLDQPQHF. This chain uses TRBV7-9 with TRBJ1-5; 7 bases are a match to TRBD1. Germline V gene data show CDR1 as SEHNR and CDR2 as FQNEAQ (reference sequence). The CDR3 is 14 residues long. V shed 4 bases and J 5 bases; nucleotides not matched to a gene: 5.

This chain links TRBV5-5 with TRBJ2-7; 10 bases are shared with TRBD2. The junction had 9 bases not matched to a gene; V was cut back by 4 bases and J by 2 bases. This CDR3 spans 16 amino acids. CDR1 is SGHKS and CDR2 is YYEKEE in the germline V gene (reference sequence). CDR3 protein: CASSGGWGLAPYEQYF. The CDR3 nucleotides are TGTGCCAGCAGCGGGGGTTGGGGACTAGCGCCCTACGAGCAGTACTTC.

This chain links TRBV28 with TRBJ2-5, with 9 bases fitting TRBD1. CDR1 and CDR2 (germline): MDHEN, SYDVKM. This CDR3 has 16 amino acids. With V trimmed by 3 bases and J by 4 bases, 9 bases remained unmatched. This CDR3 reads CASSLGQGIRVETQYF. In DNA form, the CDR3 reads TGTGCCAGCAGTTTGGGACAGGGAATTCGGGTAGAGACCCAGTACTTC.

V and J are TRBV6-6 and TRBJ2-7, with 9 bases that match TRBD1. Germline trimming cut 5 bases from V and 6 bases from J; bases unmatched to any gene: 8. Germline V lookup: CDR1 MNHNY, CDR2 SVGAGI (reference sequence). This CDR3 spans 14 amino acids. CDR3: CASSRGTGLLEQYF. DNA of the CDR3: TGTGCCAGCAGTAGGGGGACAGGGCTGCTCGAGCAGTACTTC.

This chain uses TRBV10-3 with TRBJ2-7; D is unclear. Trimming took off 6 bases at V and 2 bases at J, with 14 bases between the two ends. The germline CDR1 and CDR2 sequences are ENHRY and SYGVKD. The CDR3 has 14 residues. CDR3 residues: CAIRPGGDPYEQYF. As DNA, the CDR3 is TGTGCCATCAGGCCCGGTGGTGATCCCTACGAGCAGTACTTC.

The CDR3 sequence is CASSAAGRDTEAFF. The CDR3, as DNA: TGTGCCAGCAGTGCGGCAGGGAGGGACACTGAAGCTTTCTTT. V gene TRBV6-5 combines with J gene TRBJ1-1; perhaps TRBD1 as D (5 bases). Trimming left V 5 bases short and J 3 bases short, with 13 bases between. CDR3 size: 14 residues. Per germline, CDR1 MNHEY and CDR2 SVGAGI.

The CDR3 spells CASSPPSKNIQYF. CDR3 bases: TGTGCCAGCTCACCACCTAGCAAAAACATTCAGTACTTC. The chain carries TRBV18 and TRBJ2-4; D remains ambiguous. This CDR3 is built from 13 residues. Trimming left V 0 bases short and J 3 bases short, with 3 bases between. CDR1 and CDR2 (germline): KGHSH, LQKENI.

CDR3 nucleotides: TGTGCCAGCAGTTTACCCGGGAGCACAGATACGCAGTATTTT. It encodes CASSLPGSTDTQYF. The rearrangement links TRBV27 to TRBJ2-3; unclear D gene. Per the germline V gene, CDR1 is MNHEY and CDR2 is SMNVEV (reference sequence). The CDR3 is 14 amino acids. V shed 2 bases and J shed 0 bases, with 6 bases lying between them.